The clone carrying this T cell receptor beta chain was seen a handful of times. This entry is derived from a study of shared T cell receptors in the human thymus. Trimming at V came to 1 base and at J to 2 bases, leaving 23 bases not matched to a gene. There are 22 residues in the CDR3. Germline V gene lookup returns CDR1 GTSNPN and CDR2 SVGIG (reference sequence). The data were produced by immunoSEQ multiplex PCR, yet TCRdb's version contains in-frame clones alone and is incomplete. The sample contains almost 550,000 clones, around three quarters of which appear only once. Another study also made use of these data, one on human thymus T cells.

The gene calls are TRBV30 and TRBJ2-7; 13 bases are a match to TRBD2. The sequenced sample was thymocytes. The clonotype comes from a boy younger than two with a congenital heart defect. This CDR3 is CAWSAGIVRTSGRVWVTYEQYF. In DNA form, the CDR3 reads TGTGCCTGGAGTGCCGGTATTGTTAGGACTAGCGGGAGAGTATGGGTAACCTACGAGCAGTACTTC.